This is a list of T cell receptor beta chains from one sample in a study of OX40 agonist ivuxolimab in advanced cancers. Repertoires were generated with immunoSEQ multiplex PCR, while TCRdb's copy carries only in-frame clones and drops some. The sample yields tens of thousands of clones, around 85% seen once. This sample comprised CD4+ or CD8+ T cells sorted from blood, obtained in a trial of the OX40 agonist ivuxolimab. The receptors derive from an adult with an advanced solid tumor such as melanoma, head and neck, liver or kidney cancer. Each CDR3 is given with its conserved first and last residue. A D gene is named only where the DNA matches it firmly. Expanded clones are given a class, and other clones once, few, many or no size at all.

j_gene: TRBJ1-3
abundance: .
v_gene: TRBV5-5
d_gene: .
CDR3nt: TGTGCCAGCAGTTTCGGACGGTCCTCTGGAAACACCATATATTTT
CDR3aa: CASSFGRSSGNTIYF

j_gene: TRBJ2-1
abundance: .
v_gene: TRBV7-2
d_gene: .
CDR3nt: TGTGCCAGCAGCTTGACTAGTAGCTACAATGAGCAGTTCTTC
CDR3aa: CASSLTSSYNEQFF

j_gene: TRBJ2-1
abundance: few
v_gene: TRBV13
d_gene: TRBD2
CDR3nt: TGTGCCAGCAGCCGGACTAGCGTCTCCTACAATGAGCAGTTCTTC
CDR3aa: CASSRTSVSYNEQFF

j_gene: TRBJ1-1
abundance: .
v_gene: TRBV19
d_gene: TRBD1
CDR3nt: TGTGCCAGTAACCCCCGGGACAGGGTTGTCCTGGCGGACACTGAAGCTTTCTTT
CDR3aa: CASNPRDRVVLADTEAFF

j_gene: TRBJ2-1
abundance: .
v_gene: TRBV19
d_gene: .
CDR3nt: TGTGCCAGTAGTATTGCCTACAATGAGCAGTTCTTC
CDR3aa: CASSIAYNEQFF

j_gene: TRBJ2-2
abundance: .
v_gene: TRBV27
d_gene: .
CDR3nt: TGTGCCAGCAGTTTTCAGAACACCGGGGAGCTGTTTTTT
CDR3aa: CASSFQNTGELFF

j_gene: TRBJ1-1
abundance: .
v_gene: TRBV7-9
d_gene: .
CDR3nt: TGTGCCAGCAGCTCCACACGAGGGGAGAGAGGCACTGAAGCTTTCTTT
CDR3aa: CASSSTRGERGTEAFF

j_gene: TRBJ2-1
abundance: .
v_gene: TRBV19
d_gene: .
CDR3nt: TGTGCCAGTAGCCCCGCGTACAATGAGCAGTTCTTC
CDR3aa: CASSPAYNEQFF

j_gene: TRBJ1-1
abundance: .
v_gene: TRBV27
d_gene: .
CDR3nt: TGTGCCAGCAGTCACCCAGGGACTGAAGCTTTCTTT
CDR3aa: CASSHPGTEAFF

j_gene: TRBJ2-5
abundance: .
v_gene: TRBV7-9
d_gene: TRBD1
CDR3nt: TGTGCCAGCAGCTCATATCCGACAGGGACGGAGACCCAGTACTTC
CDR3aa: CASSSYPTGTETQYF

j_gene: TRBJ2-2
abundance: .
v_gene: TRBV27
d_gene: .
CDR3nt: TGTGCCAGCAGTTTAGTATATAGGGGGACCGGGGAGCTGTTTTTT
CDR3aa: CASSLVYRGTGELFF

j_gene: TRBJ2-7
abundance: .
v_gene: TRBV7-9
d_gene: .
CDR3nt: TGTGCCAGCGGGGTGGGAAGCGCCGAGCAGTACTTC
CDR3aa: CASGVGSAEQYF

j_gene: TRBJ2-7
abundance: .
v_gene: TRBV6-5
d_gene: TRBD2
CDR3nt: TGTGCCAGCAGTTATCCGGGCGGGAGGCCCGAGCAGTACTTC
CDR3aa: CASSYPGGRPEQYF

j_gene: TRBJ1-1
abundance: .
v_gene: TRBV11-3
d_gene: TRBD1
CDR3nt: TGTGCCAGCAGCTTACAAGGCCCCGGGACAGGCGACACTGAAGCTTTCTTT
CDR3aa: CASSLQGPGTGDTEAFF

j_gene: TRBJ1-5
abundance: few
v_gene: TRBV9
d_gene: TRBD1
CDR3nt: TGTGCCAGCAGCCTTAGTGGGACAGAAAATTATAGCAATCAGCCCCAGCATTTT
CDR3aa: CASSLSGTENYSNQPQHF

j_gene: TRBJ2-3
abundance: .
v_gene: TRBV15
d_gene: TRBD1
CDR3nt: TGTGCCACCAGCGGGGCGACAGGGGGCACAGATACGCAGTATTTT
CDR3aa: CATSGATGGTDTQYF

j_gene: TRBJ1-1
abundance: .
v_gene: TRBV13
d_gene: .
CDR3nt: TGTGCCAGCAGCTTAGGTCGGACCTTTACGAGGGACACTGAAGCTTTCTTT
CDR3aa: CASSLGRTFTRDTEAFF

j_gene: TRBJ2-2
abundance: .
v_gene: TRBV4-3
d_gene: .
CDR3nt: TGCGCCAGCAGCCAAGACAGGGTTGACACCGGGGAGCTGTTTTTT
CDR3aa: CASSQDRVDTGELFF

j_gene: TRBJ2-3
abundance: .
v_gene: TRBV5-6
d_gene: TRBD1
CDR3nt: TGTGCCAGCAGCTCCATGACAGGGGCTTTCACAGATACGCAGTATTTT
CDR3aa: CASSSMTGAFTDTQYF

j_gene: TRBJ1-2
abundance: once
v_gene: TRBV19
d_gene: TRBD1
CDR3nt: TGTGCCAGTAGTCCCCTCTCTGGGACAGCCAATGGCTACACCTTC
CDR3aa: CASSPLSGTANGYTF

j_gene: TRBJ1-4
abundance: .
v_gene: TRBV6-5
d_gene: .
CDR3nt: TGTGCCAGCAGTTACTCGACCCCCCCTAATGAAAAACTGTTTTTT
CDR3aa: CASSYSTPPNEKLFF

j_gene: TRBJ2-3
abundance: .
v_gene: TRBV14
d_gene: .
CDR3nt: TGTGCCAGCAGCCAAGATCATAGTCCCCCCACAGATACGCAGTATTTT
CDR3aa: CASSQDHSPPTDTQYF

j_gene: TRBJ1-1
abundance: .
v_gene: TRBV7-6
d_gene: .
CDR3nt: TGTGCCAGCAGCTATAGGATGAACACTGAAGCTTTCTTT
CDR3aa: CASSYRMNTEAFF

j_gene: TRBJ1-4
abundance: .
v_gene: TRBV7-9
d_gene: .
CDR3nt: TGTGCCAGCAGCGAGGGGGGGCCTGGGGAAAAACTGTTTTTT
CDR3aa: CASSEGGPGEKLFF

j_gene: TRBJ2-7
abundance: .
v_gene: TRBV5-4
d_gene: TRBD1
CDR3nt: TGTGCCAGCAGCTGGGACCAGGGGGTCAGCTACGAGCAGTACTTC
CDR3aa: CASSWDQGVSYEQYF

j_gene: TRBJ2-2
abundance: medium-sized
v_gene: TRBV15
d_gene: TRBD1
CDR3nt: TGTGCCACCAGCAGAGCCCCCGACAGGGTCGGCACCGGGGAGCTGTTTTTT
CDR3aa: CATSRAPDRVGTGELFF

j_gene: TRBJ1-1
abundance: .
v_gene: TRBV4-1
d_gene: TRBD1
CDR3nt: TGCGCCAGCAGCCCTTGGACAGGGGCGAACACTGAAGCTTTCTTT
CDR3aa: CASSPWTGANTEAFF

j_gene: TRBJ1-1
abundance: .
v_gene: TRBV4-1
d_gene: .
CDR3nt: TGCGCCAGCAGCTGGGACCTGAACACTGAAGCTTTCTTT
CDR3aa: CASSWDLNTEAFF

j_gene: TRBJ1-2
abundance: once
v_gene: TRBV28
d_gene: .
CDR3nt: TGTGCCAGCCGGGTGGGCTCCGGCTACACCTTC
CDR3aa: CASRVGSGYTF

j_gene: TRBJ1-2
abundance: .
v_gene: TRBV5-5
d_gene: .
CDR3nt: TGTGCCAGCAGCAATCAGGGAAATTGGGGCTACACCTTC
CDR3aa: CASSNQGNWGYTF

j_gene: TRBJ1-1
abundance: .
v_gene: TRBV6-5
d_gene: .
CDR3nt: TGTGCCAGCAGTGCCCTCGGGGGTAACACTGAAGCTTTCTTT
CDR3aa: CASSALGGNTEAFF

j_gene: TRBJ1-1
abundance: .
v_gene: TRBV27
d_gene: .
CDR3nt: TGTGCCAGCTGGGGCGGCACTGAAGCTTTCTTT
CDR3aa: CASWGGTEAFF

j_gene: TRBJ2-5
abundance: .
v_gene: TRBV6-5
d_gene: .
CDR3nt: TGTGCCAGCAGTTACGGTCCGTACTACCAAGAGACCCAGTACTTC
CDR3aa: CASSYGPYYQETQYF

j_gene: TRBJ2-7
abundance: .
v_gene: TRBV25-1
d_gene: .
CDR3nt: TGTGCCAGCAGTGATCAAGAGCCGGAGAACTACGAGCAGTACTTC
CDR3aa: CASSDQEPENYEQYF

j_gene: TRBJ1-2
abundance: .
v_gene: TRBV7-9
d_gene: .
CDR3nt: TGTGCCAGCAGCCAAGATGTCGGCAGGGGACCCTATGGCTACACCTTC
CDR3aa: CASSQDVGRGPYGYTF

j_gene: TRBJ2-3
abundance: once
v_gene: TRBV2
d_gene: TRBD2
CDR3nt: TGTGCCAGCAGGCGGGAGGCACTCACAGATACGCAGTATTTT
CDR3aa: CASRREALTDTQYF

j_gene: TRBJ2-7
abundance: .
v_gene: TRBV7-9
d_gene: .
CDR3nt: TGTGCCAGCAGCCCCAGGGGGGGTTACGAGCAGTACTTC
CDR3aa: CASSPRGGYEQYF

j_gene: TRBJ1-6
abundance: .
v_gene: TRBV27
d_gene: .
CDR3nt: TGTGCCAGCAGTCTGGGGGGTTCTTGGAATTCACCCCTCCACTTT
CDR3aa: CASSLGGSWNSPLHF

j_gene: TRBJ2-1
abundance: .
v_gene: TRBV6-5
d_gene: TRBD1
CDR3nt: TGTGCCAGCAGTCTCCCGGGACAGTACAATGAGCAGTTCTTC
CDR3aa: CASSLPGQYNEQFF

j_gene: TRBJ2-1
abundance: .
v_gene: TRBV7-6
d_gene: TRBD2
CDR3nt: TGTGCCAGCAGCTTTTCGGGGGGAGGAGCCTACAATGAGCAGTTCTTC
CDR3aa: CASSFSGGGAYNEQFF

j_gene: TRBJ1-1
abundance: once
v_gene: TRBV5-1
d_gene: .
CDR3nt: TGCGCCAGCAGCTTAGAACAGGGTAGGGACACTGAAGCTTTCTTT
CDR3aa: CASSLEQGRDTEAFF

j_gene: TRBJ2-3
abundance: .
v_gene: TRBV7-2
d_gene: TRBD2
CDR3nt: TGTGCCAGCAGCTTAGATCGCGGGAGGGCAAGCACAGATACGCAGTATTTT
CDR3aa: CASSLDRGRASTDTQYF

j_gene: TRBJ2-1
abundance: .
v_gene: TRBV9
d_gene: TRBD1
CDR3nt: TGTGCCAGCAGCGGGGACAGGGGCCTCTCCTACAATGAGCAGTTCTTC
CDR3aa: CASSGDRGLSYNEQFF

j_gene: TRBJ1-4
abundance: .
v_gene: TRBV14
d_gene: TRBD1
CDR3nt: TGTGCCAGCAGCCAAGATGGAGGGACAGAGACTGAAAAACTGTTTTTT
CDR3aa: CASSQDGGTETEKLFF

j_gene: TRBJ2-1
abundance: .
v_gene: TRBV7-9
d_gene: .
CDR3nt: TGTGCCAGCAGCTTATCCGAGGCTCATGAGCAGTTCTTC
CDR3aa: CASSLSEAHEQFF

j_gene: TRBJ1-5
abundance: once
v_gene: TRBV2
d_gene: .
CDR3nt: TGTGCCAGCAGGGATAGCAGAGTCAATCAGCCCCAGCATTTT
CDR3aa: CASRDSRVNQPQHF

j_gene: TRBJ2-2
abundance: .
v_gene: TRBV27
d_gene: .
CDR3nt: TGTGCCAGCAGCATTTACCACACCGGGGAGCTGTTTTTT
CDR3aa: CASSIYHTGELFF

j_gene: TRBJ2-7
abundance: .
v_gene: TRBV11-2
d_gene: TRBD1
CDR3nt: TGTGCCAGCAGCTTAGGACAGGGGGCTCACGAGCAGTACTTC
CDR3aa: CASSLGQGAHEQYF

j_gene: TRBJ1-5
abundance: few
v_gene: TRBV18
d_gene: .
CDR3nt: TGTGCCAGCTCACCAGGGGGTAATAGCAATCAGCCCCAGCATTTT
CDR3aa: CASSPGGNSNQPQHF

j_gene: TRBJ2-2
abundance: .
v_gene: TRBV30
d_gene: .
CDR3nt: TGTGCCTGGAGTGGTCAGGACACCGGGGAGCTGTTTTTT
CDR3aa: CAWSGQDTGELFF

j_gene: TRBJ2-7
abundance: .
v_gene: TRBV21-1
d_gene: .
CDR3nt: TGTGCCAGCAGCCTAAATCAGGCAGTTGAGCAGTACTTC
CDR3aa: CASSLNQAVEQYF

j_gene: TRBJ2-1
abundance: once
v_gene: TRBV7-3
d_gene: .
CDR3nt: TGTGCCAGCAGCGACGAGGGACACAGGGATGAGCAGTTCTTC
CDR3aa: CASSDEGHRDEQFF

j_gene: TRBJ2-7
abundance: .
v_gene: TRBV2
d_gene: TRBD1
CDR3nt: TGTGCCAGCGCTACCGGGACAGGGGCCTACGAGCAGTACTTC
CDR3aa: CASATGTGAYEQYF

j_gene: TRBJ1-1
abundance: .
v_gene: TRBV19
d_gene: .
CDR3nt: TGTGCCAGTAGTATCATGGCAGCTTTGAACACTGAAGCTTTCTTT
CDR3aa: CASSIMAALNTEAFF

j_gene: TRBJ1-4
abundance: .
v_gene: TRBV9
d_gene: .
CDR3nt: TGTGCCAGCAGCGTTGCGGGACACCTGTTGAAAGAGGAAAAACTGTTTTTT
CDR3aa: CASSVAGHLLKEEKLFF

j_gene: TRBJ2-2
abundance: once
v_gene: TRBV2
d_gene: .
CDR3nt: TGTGCCACCCTGGGGGCAGGCACCGGGGAGCTGTTTTTT
CDR3aa: CATLGAGTGELFF

j_gene: TRBJ1-5
abundance: .
v_gene: TRBV19
d_gene: .
CDR3nt: TGTGCCAGTAGTATGAGGCAGTCCAATCAGCCCCAGCATTTT
CDR3aa: CASSMRQSNQPQHF

j_gene: TRBJ1-1
abundance: .
v_gene: TRBV18
d_gene: .
CDR3nt: TGTGCCAGCAAAGACTGGGACACTGAAGCTTTCTTT
CDR3aa: CASKDWDTEAFF